This passage covers 13 T cell receptor beta chains from one sample sequenced in a study of cytomegalovirus exposure and HLA in healthy donors. The PCR contained 60 Vbeta and 13 Jbeta primers. Sequencing was performed with immunoSEQ multiplex PCR; in TCRdb, only in-frame clones are kept and a portion is missing. The sample carries 55,000 to 75,000 clones, around 87% recorded once. The sequencing sample was made of PBMCs. These receptors were obtained from a man aged 18 to 35 in good health and CMV-seronegative.

This chain uses TRBV4-1 with TRBJ2-1; tentatively, D is TRBD1 (5 bases). The V end lost 0 bases, the J end lost 2 bases, and 14 bases lay between the germline ends. Germline lookup yields CDR1 MGHRA and CDR2 YSYEKL. CDR3 length: 17 residues. CDR3 sequence: CASSQEGHPSAYNEQFF. CDR3 DNA sequence: TGCGCCAGCAGCCAAGAAGGACACCCATCCGCCTACAATGAGCAGTTCTTC.

This chain links TRBV6-5 with TRBJ2-7; 7 bases agree with TRBD2. The CDR3 is 14 residues long. CDR1 is MNHEY and CDR2 is SVGAGI in the germline V gene. With 4 bases clipped from V and 5 bases from J, the junction kept 8 bases outside the gene matches. CDR3 DNA: TGTGCCAGCAGTTCAATAGCGGGCCGAGACGAGCAGTACTTC. Amino acid sequence: CASSSIAGRDEQYF.

The rearrangement joins TRBV29-1 to TRBJ2-2; tentatively, D is TRBD1 (6 bases). CDR1 SQVTM and CDR2 ANQGSEA come from the germline V gene. Trimming removed 0 bases from V and 2 bases from J, with 13 bases in between. The CDR3 extends over 16 amino acids. The CDR3 DNA is TGCAGCGTTGAAGAAAGCAGGGGTTATAACACCGGGGAGCTGTTTTTT. Its translation is CSVEESRGYNTGELFF.

The chain links TRBV5-4 to TRBJ2-2, with TRBD1 as a possible D gene (5 bases). The CDR3 runs 14 residues. Trimming removed 0 bases from V and 7 bases from J, with 10 bases in between. Germline lookup yields CDR1 SGHNT and CDR2 YYREEE (reference sequence). The CDR3 DNA reads TGTGCCAGCAGCTTGGGCGCGGACAACGGGGAGCTGTTTTTT. As protein: CASSLGADNGELFF.

V and J are TRBV18 and TRBJ2-1, with a tentative D call TRBD1 (6 bases). In germline, CDR1 is KGHSH, CDR2 LQKENI. V was trimmed by 3 bases and J by 1 base, leaving 10 bases between them. The CDR3 totals 15 residues. The CDR3, as DNA: TGTGCCAGCTCACCCGACAGGACTTCCTACAATGAGCAGTTCTTC. It is translated as CASSPDRTSYNEQFF.

This chain joins TRBV11-2 and TRBJ2-7, with no clear D. CDR1 is SGHAT, CDR2 FQNNGV, per germline. Between the trimmed V and J ends, which lost 3 bases and 0 bases, there was a span of 6 bases. The CDR3 runs to 13 residues. Here the CDR3 reads CASSLRSSYEQYF. The CDR3 DNA reads as TGTGCCAGCAGCTTGAGGAGCTCCTACGAGCAGTACTTC. The variable domain in full, with the rest retrieved from reference TRBV11-2 and TRBJ2-7, is EAGVAQSPRYKIIEKRQSVAFWCNPISGHATLYWYQQILGQGPKLLIQFQNNGVVDDSQLPKDRFSAERLKGVDSTLKIQPAKLEDSAVYLCASSLRSSYEQYFGPGTRLTVT.

J is TRBJ1-5 and V is TRBV4-1, with D perhaps matching TRBD1 (6 bases). Deletions cut 5 bases from V and 1 base from J, with 15 bases between. The germline V gene has CDR1 MGHRA and CDR2 YSYEKL. The CDR3 spans 16 residues. The CDR3 sequence is CASSEYPGDSNQPQHF. The CDR3 DNA sequence: TGCGCCAGCAGCGAGTACCCAGGGGACAGCAATCAGCCCCAGCATTTT.

J is TRBJ1-2 and V is TRBV7-3; tentatively, D is TRBD1 (5 bases). The V end was cut by 5 bases, the J end by 8 bases, with 18 bases between. Germline V gene lookup returns CDR1 SGHTA and CDR2 FQGTGA. The CDR3 is made up of 14 amino acids. Here the CDR3 reads CASSPGVRDGGYTF. The CDR3 DNA follows: TGTGCCAGCAGCCCTGGGGTCAGGGATGGAGGCTACACCTTC.

J is TRBJ1-1 and V is TRBV5-5; D unresolved. V was pared by 1 base and J by 4 bases, with 5 bases between. The CDR3 runs to 12 residues. The germline CDR1 and CDR2 sequences are SGHKS and YYEKEE (reference sequence). Here the CDR3 reads CASSLWATEAFF. DNA for the CDR3: TGTGCCAGCAGCTTGTGGGCCACTGAAGCTTTCTTT.

The chain joins TRBV9 to TRBJ2-1; 8 bases are a match to TRBD1. Germline lookup yields CDR1 SGDLS and CDR2 YYNGEE. The V and J ends lost 1 base and 6 bases, in that order; junction bases with no gene match: 3. The CDR3 loop spans 14 amino acids. CDR3 sequence (DNA): TGTGCCAGCAGCGTAACAGGGGGGCTCAATGAGCAGTTCTTC. Translated: CASSVTGGLNEQFF.

The chain couples TRBV7-2 to TRBJ1-1, with unresolved D. CDR1 and CDR2 (germline): SGHTA, FQGNSA. The CDR3 runs to 13 residues. Trimming removed 1 base from V and 1 base from J, with 4 bases in between. The CDR3 DNA is TGTGCCAGCAGCTTAGAACAGAACACTGAAGCTTTCTTT. This encodes CASSLEQNTEAFF.

This clone was detected a few times. This chain connects TRBV30 to TRBJ1-1, with TRBD1 matching over 10 bases. The CDR3 loop spans 14 amino acids. V trimming: 2 bases; J trimming: 4 bases; junction bases outside the gene matches: 4. Germline V gives CDR1 GTSNPN, CDR2 SVGIG (reference sequence). The CDR3 region has the DNA TGTGCCTGGAGTAAGGGACAGGGGAGCACTGAAGCTTTCTTT. It translates to CAWSKGQGSTEAFF.

This chain connects TRBV27 to TRBJ2-7; TRBD1 might be the D (6 bases). Deletions cut 6 bases from V and 6 bases from J, with 12 bases between. Per the germline V gene, CDR1 is MNHEY and CDR2 is SMNVEV (reference sequence). The CDR3 spans 12 residues. The CDR3 protein is CASRTGGLEQYF. The CDR3 DNA sequence: TGTGCCAGCAGGACAGGTGGTCTCGAGCAGTACTTC.